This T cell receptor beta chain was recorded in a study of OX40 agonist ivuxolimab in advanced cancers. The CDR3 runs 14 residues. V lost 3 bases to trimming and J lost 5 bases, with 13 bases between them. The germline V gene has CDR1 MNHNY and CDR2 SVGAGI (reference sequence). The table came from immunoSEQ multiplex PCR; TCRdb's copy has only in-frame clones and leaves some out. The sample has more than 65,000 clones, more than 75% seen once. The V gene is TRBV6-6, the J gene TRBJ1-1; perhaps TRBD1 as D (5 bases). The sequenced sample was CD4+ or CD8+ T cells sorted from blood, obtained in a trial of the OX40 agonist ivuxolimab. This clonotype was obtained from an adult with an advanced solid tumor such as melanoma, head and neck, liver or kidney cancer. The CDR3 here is CASSYAGSRTEAFF. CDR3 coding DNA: TGTGCCAGCAGTTATGCAGGGTCGAGAACTGAAGCTTTCTTT.